This T cell receptor beta chain was sequenced for a study of T cell repertoires in cytomegalovirus infection. Regarding the study as a whole: Within the response measured ex vivo, HLA-C-restricted CMV-specific TCR beta clonotypes were dominant.

TCRdb independently ran MiXCR on the reads; one entry per CDR3 protein. Counted here are fewer than 300,000 distinct CDR3 sequences, over 20% occurring once; the ten biggest clones make up over 11%. This clonotype was picked up one time. The antigen is unknown. The CDR3 length is 13 residues. CDR1 and CDR2 (germline): LNHDA, SQIVND (reference sequence). The V end lost 9 bases, the J end lost 3 bases, and 14 bases lay between the germline ends. The receptor was derived from a human donor in good health (CMV status not recorded). Some clones in this sample may be carry-over from other donors' samples. The chain is built from TRBV19 and TRBJ1-1; D gene unclear. Sample: PBMCs. CDR3 in amino acids: CASRLTRDTEAFF. DNA for the CDR3: TGTGCCAGCCGCCTTACACGGGACACTGAAGCTTTCTTT.